The 5 T cell receptor beta chains in this list originate from one sample, sequenced in a study of blood T cell repertoires in COVID-19. TCRdb's copy holds only in-frame clones and misses some; the assay was immunoSEQ multiplex PCR. The table has roughly 230,000 clones, approximately 89% seen once. The sample comprised PBMCs or T cells enriched from blood (not recorded which). These receptors all stem from a woman aged 30 to 39 with acute COVID-19.

The V call is TRBV30, the J call TRBJ2-7; D unresolved. There are 16 residues in the CDR3. Germline V gives CDR1 GTSNPN, CDR2 SVGIG (reference sequence). Between the trimmed V and J ends, which lost 0 bases and 3 bases, there was a span of 18 bases. For the CDR3, the DNA is TGTGCCTGGAGTGTAGGTCTTACTAAAGTTAACTACGAGCAGTACTTC. Its translation is CAWSVGLTKVNYEQYF.

The rearrangement joins TRBV5-6 to TRBJ2-7; 14 bases align to TRBD2. In germline, CDR1 is SGHDT, CDR2 YYEEEE. The CDR3 has 16 amino acids. Trimming at V came to 4 bases and at J to 7 bases, leaving 10 bases not matched to a gene. The CDR3 DNA is TGTGCCAGCAGCGGAATGGGACTAGCGGGGGTACGGGAGCAGTACTTC. Its protein product is CASSGMGLAGVREQYF.

The rearrangement uses TRBV27 and TRBJ2-5; TRBD2 matches at 10 bases. V was pared by 6 bases and J by 1 base, with 5 bases of the junction left unmatched. CDR3 size: 15 residues. Germline V lookup: CDR1 MNHEY, CDR2 SMNVEV (reference sequence). CDR3 residues: CASSFSGGTQETQYF. CDR3 nucleotides: TGTGCCAGCAGCTTTAGCGGGGGGACCCAAGAGACCCAGTACTTC.

This chain joins TRBV5-4 and TRBJ1-5; weak D call: TRBD1 (6 bases). The V gene's germline CDR1 is SGHNT and CDR2 YYREEE (reference sequence). The CDR3 has 15 residues. The V and J ends lost 1 base and 4 bases respectively, with 12 bases between them. CDR3 sequence reads: CASSLLTGRNQPQHF. CDR3 DNA sequence: TGTGCCAGCAGCTTGCTGACAGGTAGAAATCAGCCCCAGCATTTT. Variable domain in full (rest from reference TRBV5-4 and TRBJ1-5): ETGVTQSPTHLIKTRGQQVTLRCSSQSGHNTVSWYQQALGQGPQFIFQYYREEENGRGNFPPRFSGLQFPNYSSELNVNALELDDSALYLCASSLLTGRNQPQHFGDGTRLSIL.

CDR3 sequence: CASSVRPTGDLYGYTF. Here the CDR3 DNA reads TGTGCCAGCAGCGTCAGACCGACAGGGGACCTCTATGGCTACACCTTC. The chain carries TRBV9 and TRBJ1-2, with 8 bases that match TRBD1. Trimming at V came to 2 bases and at J to 4 bases, leaving 10 bases not matched to a gene. CDR3 length: 16 residues. Germline values: CDR1 SGDLS, CDR2 YYNGEE.